A selection of T cell receptor beta chains follows, all from one sample in a study of response to subunit inactivated influenza vaccine. From the RT-PCR reads, TCRdb called clonotypes with MiXCR, one entry per CDR3 protein. Among around 600,000 distinct CDR3 sequences, around 11% were seen once, and the ten largest hold approximately 11%. These data also featured in a second study, about T cells expressing NK-cell markers.

Sequencing used PBMCs from blood, obtained on the day of vaccination. The receptors derive from a man aged 50 or older who received an inactivated influenza vaccine. Each CDR3 is given with its conserved first and last residue. D genes are given only for firm matches. Clone size is not always given. Where it is, it says once, few, many or a class for expanded clones.

v_gene: TRBV29-1
len: 15
abundance: NA
j_gene: TRBJ2-1
d_gene: NA
CDR3nt: TGCAGCGTTGACCCTTTCGGGAGAGTGAGTGATGAGCAGTTCTTC
CDR3aa: CSVDPFGRVSDEQFF

v_gene: TRBV7-8
len: 14
abundance: many
j_gene: TRBJ2-1
d_gene: TRBD1
CDR3nt: TGTGCCAGCAGCTTAGGGGACAGATACAATGAGCAGTTCTTC
CDR3aa: CASSLGDRYNEQFF

v_gene: TRBV20-1
len: 15
abundance: few
j_gene: TRBJ1-5
d_gene: NA
CDR3nt: TGCAGTGCTAGGGAGGACTCCTACACCAATCAGCCCCAGCATTTT
CDR3aa: CSAREDSYTNQPQHF

v_gene: TRBV29-1
len: 10
abundance: NA
j_gene: TRBJ2-7
d_gene: TRBD2
CDR3nt: TGCAGCGCGGGAGGGGACGAGCAGTACTTC
CDR3aa: CSAGGDEQYF

v_gene: TRBV29-1
len: 13
abundance: few
j_gene: TRBJ2-7
d_gene: NA
CDR3nt: TGCAGCGTCTCGGGCAGGGCCTTCTACGAGCAGTACTTC
CDR3aa: CSVSGRAFYEQYF

v_gene: TRBV4-1
len: 13
abundance: NA
j_gene: TRBJ1-1
d_gene: NA
CDR3nt: TGCGCCAGCAGCCAAGACAGGAAGACTGAAGCTTTCTTT
CDR3aa: CASSQDRKTEAFF

v_gene: TRBV28
len: 15
abundance: NA
j_gene: TRBJ2-5
d_gene: NA
CDR3nt: TGTGCCAGCAGTTTAGCGGAGGATATTCCGGAGACCCAGTACTTC
CDR3aa: CASSLAEDIPETQYF

v_gene: TRBV20-1
len: 15
abundance: NA
j_gene: TRBJ1-4
d_gene: TRBD1
CDR3nt: TGCAGTGCTAAAGGGACAGACTCAACTAATGAAAAACTGTTTTTT
CDR3aa: CSAKGTDSTNEKLFF

v_gene: TRBV29-1
len: 12
abundance: many
j_gene: TRBJ1-1
d_gene: NA
CDR3nt: TGCGGAATGGGGGGCCGAGGCACTGAAGCTTTCTTT
CDR3aa: CGMGGRGTEAFF

v_gene: TRBV6-2/TRBV6-3
len: 14
abundance: few
j_gene: TRBJ2-2
d_gene: NA
CDR3nt: TGTGCCAGCTGCTCAGGGAGATTGCACGGGGAGCTGTTTTTT
CDR3aa: CASCSGRLHGELFF

v_gene: TRBV7-9
len: 16
abundance: NA
j_gene: TRBJ2-5
d_gene: TRBD1
CDR3nt: TGTGCCAGCAGCCTTCTTAAGGGGGCGAAGTGGGAGACCCAGTACTTC
CDR3aa: CASSLLKGAKWETQYF

v_gene: TRBV12-3/TRBV12-4
len: 12
abundance: NA
j_gene: TRBJ1-1
d_gene: NA
CDR3nt: TGTGCCAGCAGTGGGGTCGGGGGAGAAGCTTTCTTT
CDR3aa: CASSGVGGEAFF